This TCR beta chain was recorded in a study of cytotoxic CD8 clonotypes in ibrutinib-treated CLL. Some clones are missing from TCRdb's copy, which holds only in-frame ones; the method was immunoSEQ multiplex PCR. The sample includes approximately 300,000 clones, 80% of them seen just once. V shed 5 bases and J shed 2 bases, with 10 bases lying between them. CDR1 and CDR2 (germline): SGHVS, FNYEAQ. This CDR3 is built from 14 residues. The clonotype originates from a human donor with chronic lymphocytic leukemia. The sequencing here drew on PBMCs, taken before ibrutinib treatment. The chain uses TRBV7-6 and TRBJ1-5; possibly TRBD1 for D (5 bases). The CDR3 nucleotides are TGTGCCAGCAGCCGCCGGGGGGGCAATCAGCCCCAGCATTTT. This sequence encodes CASSRRGGNQPQHF.